The 9 T cell receptor beta chains in this list originate from one sample, sequenced in a study of T cell changes during pregnancy in multiple sclerosis. The protocol was immunoSEQ multiplex PCR, while the TCRdb copy is restricted to in-frame clones and leaves out a portion. This sample has under 150,000 clones, with roughly 95% found just once. The source material was peripheral blood, sampled after pregnancy. The receptors come from a female donor with multiple sclerosis, enrolled in a pregnancy study.

This chain joins TRBV29-1 and TRBJ1-1; 8 nucleotides align to TRBD1. The CDR3 extends over 14 amino acids. J gave up 5 bases and V 7 bases, and 12 bases lay outside the gene matches. Germline V CDR1 and CDR2: SQVTM, ANQGSEA. CDR3 in amino acids: CSGGAGTGRTEAFF. Here the CDR3 DNA reads TGCAGCGGGGGGGCGGGGACAGGTCGGACTGAAGCTTTCTTT. The entire variable domain, with the rest obtained from reference TRBV29-1 and TRBJ1-1, is as follows: SAVISQKPSRDICQRGTSLTIQCQVDSQVTMMFWYRQQPGQSLTLIATANQGSEATYESGFVIDKFPISRPNLTFSTLTVSNMSPEDSSIYLCSGGAGTGRTEAFFGQGTRLTVV.

V is TRBV11-2 and J is TRBJ2-7, with D possibly being TRBD2 (6 bases). The CDR3 sequence is 15 residues long. The V end was cut by 1 base, the J end by 5 bases, with 15 bases between. CDR1 is SGHAT and CDR2 is FQNNGV in the germline V gene. The CDR3 DNA follows: TGTGCCAGCAGCTTAGGACTAGGGGAGGTAGACGAGCAGTACTTC. It codes for CASSLGLGEVDEQYF.

The chain carries TRBV7-9 and TRBJ2-3, with a possible D match to TRBD1 (5 bases). Trimming took 8 bases from V and 2 from J, leaving 8 bases between them. In germline, CDR1 is SEHNR, CDR2 FQNEAQ (reference sequence). This CDR3 spans 12 amino acids. The CDR3 protein is CASDRDTDTQYF. CDR3 nucleotides: TGTGCCAGCGACAGAGACACAGATACGCAGTATTTT.

V gene TRBV10-3 combines with J gene TRBJ2-7; 7 bases align to TRBD1. Germline CDR1 and CDR2: ENHRY and SYGVKD. The junction had 7 bases not matched to a gene; V was cut back by 3 bases and J by 2 bases. The CDR3 runs to 15 residues. The CDR3 loop reads CAISDPGTVTYEQYF. The CDR3 DNA is TGTGCCATCAGTGATCCCGGGACAGTTACCTACGAGCAGTACTTC.

CDR3 region: CASSVVGGGRGEQFF. In nucleotides, the CDR3 is TGTGCCAGCAGCGTAGTTGGTGGTGGGCGGGGGGAGCAGTTCTTC. This rearrangement joins TRBV9 to TRBJ2-1; TRBD2 agrees at 7 bases. The CDR3 contains 15 residues. J gave up 10 bases and V 0 bases, and 10 bases lay outside the gene matches. Germline lookup yields CDR1 SGDLS and CDR2 YYNGEE.

The J gene is TRBJ2-1, the V gene TRBV27, with a tentative D call TRBD2 (5 bases). In germline, CDR1 is MNHEY, CDR2 SMNVEV (reference sequence). The CDR3 runs 13 residues. The V end was cut by 10 bases, the J end by 5 bases, with 15 bases between. The CDR3 here is CATRVGVNNEQFF. CDR3 sequence (DNA): TGTGCCACGAGGGTTGGAGTAAACAATGAGCAGTTCTTC.

This sequence joins TRBV6-1 and TRBJ1-4; 7 nucleotides agree with TRBD1. Germline CDR1 MNHNS, CDR2 SASEGT. CDR3 size: 14 residues. V shed 7 bases and J 3 bases; nucleotides not matched to a gene: 5. DNA of the CDR3: TGTGCCAGCACAACGGGACAGCCTAATGAAAAACTGTTTTTT. Translating it yields CASTTGQPNEKLFF.

The chain couples TRBV28 to TRBJ2-1, with 9 bases that match TRBD1. Trimming removed 7 bases from V and 5 bases from J; junction bases left unmatched: 6. This CDR3 is 14 amino acids long. CDR1 is MDHEN and CDR2 is SYDVKM in the germline V gene. This CDR3 reads CASNGDRVDNEQFF. Here the CDR3 DNA reads TGTGCCAGCAACGGGGACAGGGTCGACAATGAGCAGTTCTTC.

The chain links TRBV2 to TRBJ2-2; D is perhaps TRBD2 (5 bases). CDR3 length: 15 residues. In germline, CDR1 is SNHLY, CDR2 FYNNEI. Trimming cost V 7 bases and J 0 bases, with 12 bases left between them. This chain's CDR3 is CASTLEGTNTGELFF. DNA for the CDR3: TGTGCCAGCACTCTTGAGGGAACGAACACCGGGGAGCTGTTTTTT. Complete variable domain (other parts from reference TRBV2 and TRBJ2-2): EPEVTQTPSHQVTQMGQEVILRCVPISNHLYFYWYRQILGQKVEFLVSFYNNEISEKSEIFDDQFSVERPDGSNFTLKIRSTKLEDSAMYFCASTLEGTNTGELFFGEGSRLTVL.